The sequence of this T cell receptor (beta chain) was determined in a study of shared clonotypes between healthy human individuals. Whole-study results and caveats: Clonotypes which were not shared had lower generation probabilities than clonotypes that all four donors shared. Clonotype sharing levels among donors were expected to vary with sequencing depth.

V lost 4 bases and J 2 bases, leaving 13 bases between the germline ends. Germline V gives CDR1 SGHRS, CDR2 YFSETQ. The CDR3 consists of 14 residues. The protocol was immunoSEQ multiplex PCR, while the TCRdb copy is restricted to in-frame clones and leaves out a portion. Among roughly 300,000 clones listed, about 73% were seen once. Regarding this clone: No antigen is known for it.

Researchers partitioned CD4+ cells into CD45RA+ naive and CD45RA-negative memory subsets. This TCR came from a man under 40 in good health. V and J are TRBV5-1 and TRBJ2-7; no clear D gene. Sequenced input: memory CD4+ T cells sorted from blood. Subset meaning: CD45RA-negative fraction. Here the CDR3 DNA reads TGCGCCAGCAGCCCTCGACCTAGTACCTACGAGCAGTACTTC. Protein product: CASSPRPSTYEQYF. The full variable domain, rest sourced from reference TRBV5-1 and TRBJ2-7, is KAGVTQTPRYLIKTRGQQVTLSCSPISGHRSVSWYQQTPGQGLQFLFEYFSETQRNKGNFPGRFSGRQFSNSRSEMNVSTLELGDSALYLCASSPRPSTYEQYFGPGTRLTVT.